This TCR beta chain was captured in a study of blood T cell repertoires in COVID-19. Study as a whole: Specimens from acute and convalescent COVID-19 originated in the United States, Italy and Spain. PBMCs, B-cell-depleted T cells, or T cells provided the cDNA or gDNA that made up the material.

The junction had 9 bases not matched to a gene; V was cut back by 3 bases and J by 10 bases. This CDR3 comprises 14 residues. Germline V gene data show CDR1 as LNHDA and CDR2 as SQIVND (reference sequence). Per the original data handling: Amplification of reference gene primers provided the estimated nucleated cell counts. Assay used: immunoSEQ multiplex PCR; TCRdb lists only in-frame clones, some missing. The V and J calls and clone size come from that table; D and trimming were worked out from the DNA. This table has approximately 120,000 clones, around 89% appearing once. By share of the sample, this clone is medium-sized (0.01 to 0.1%).

This TCR came from a human donor in a cohort sampled during active COVID-19. V is TRBV19 and J is TRBJ2-7, with 10 positions matching TRBD2. Sequencing was carried out using peripheral blood. The CDR3 here is CASSISGRESPQYF. CDR3 in DNA: TGTGCCAGTAGTATCAGCGGGAGGGAATCCCCCCAGTACTTC.